These 32 T cell receptor beta chains originate from one sample sequenced in a study of cytomegalovirus exposure and HLA in healthy donors. Both 60 Vbeta primers and 13 Jbeta primers went into the PCR. Clones were read by immunoSEQ multiplex PCR, and TCRdb kept only the in-frame ones, dropping some. The sample yields approximately 190,000 clones, roughly 80% seen once. Sequenced input: PBMCs. The receptors originated from a man aged 50-59 years in good health and CMV-seronegative.

The chain has TRBV4-3 and TRBJ2-7; TRBD1 is a possible D gene (6 bases). The V gene lost 0 bases and the J gene lost 7 bases, with 16 bases spanning the gap. The germline V gene encodes CDR1 LGHNA and CDR2 YSLEER. There are 15 residues in the CDR3. CDR3 nucleotides: TGCGCCAGCAGCCAAGACGGGACAAGGGCGCGTGAGCAGTACTTC. This encodes CASSQDGTRAREQYF.

This chain links TRBV6-4 with TRBJ2-7; 10 bases are shared with TRBD1. Trimming at V came to 6 bases and at J to 7 bases, leaving 6 bases not matched to a gene. The CDR3 is 13 amino acids. Germline CDR1 MRHNA, CDR2 SNTAGT. Written as DNA, the CDR3 is TGTGCCAGCAGCCCGACAGGGGGCGGAGAGCAGTACTTC. The encoded protein is CASSPTGGGEQYF.

This clone was picked up a small number of times. V and J are TRBV23-1 and TRBJ2-7; 8 bases match TRBD2. TRBV23-1 is an open reading frame, and its role is uncertain. V lost 7 bases to trimming and J lost 3 bases; unmatched junction nucleotides: 8. This CDR3 has 14 residues. This chain's CDR3 is CASTPGRGDYEQYF. CDR3 nucleotides: TGCGCCAGCACCCCCGGGCGGGGGGACTACGAGCAGTACTTC.

V and J are TRBV4-3 and TRBJ2-2; TRBD2 aligns across 8 bases. The CDR3 consists of 16 residues. Germline V lookup: CDR1 LGHNA, CDR2 YSLEER. The junction had 8 bases not matched to a gene; V was cut back by 4 bases and J by 4 bases. CDR3 nucleotide sequence: TGCGCCAGCAGCCCGAGCGGGGGAGCGGTCACCGGGGAGCTGTTTTTT. Its translation is CASSPSGGAVTGELFF.

The genes are TRBV4-3 and TRBJ2-3; TRBD2 might be the D (5 bases). The ends were cut back, 0 bases at V and 2 bases at J, with 9 bases in the middle. Germline CDR1 LGHNA, CDR2 YSLEER. This CDR3 spans 15 amino acids. The CDR3 loop reads CASSQDQRITDTQYF. CDR3 in DNA: TGCGCCAGCAGCCAAGACCAGCGGATCACAGATACGCAGTATTTT.

CDR3: CASSDPPGQEIGDEQFF. The CDR3, as DNA: TGTGCCAGCAGTGACCCACCGGGACAGGAGATTGGGGATGAGCAGTTCTTC. V gene TRBV6-1 combines with J gene TRBJ2-1; the match to TRBD1 covers 8 bases. The CDR3 loop spans 17 amino acids. Trimming removed 3 bases from V and 8 bases from J; junction bases left unmatched: 15. The V gene's germline CDR1 is MNHNS and CDR2 SASEGT.

The chain couples TRBV11-3 to TRBJ2-3, with TRBD2 matching 12 bases. There are 16 residues in the CDR3. With 6 bases clipped from V and 0 bases from J, the junction kept 4 bases outside the gene matches. Germline V gene data show CDR1 as SGHNT and CDR2 as YENEEA. The CDR3, as DNA: TGTGCCAGCAGTTCAGGACTAGCGGGGAGCACAGATACGCAGTATTTT. Amino acids: CASSSGLAGSTDTQYF. The whole variable domain, remainder taken from reference TRBV11-3 and TRBJ2-3, is EAGVVQSPRYKIIEKKQPVAFWCNPISGHNTLYWYLQNLGQGPELLIRYENEEAVDDSQLPKDRFSAERLKGVDSTLKIQPAELGDSAVYLCASSSGLAGSTDTQYFGPGTRLTVL.

V is TRBV27 and J is TRBJ2-7, with D perhaps TRBD1 (5 bases). Germline CDR1 is MNHEY and CDR2 is SMNVEV (reference sequence). V gave up 2 bases and J gave up 3 bases, with 11 bases separating them. This CDR3 region has 14 residues. The CDR3 bases are TGTGCCAGCAGTTTAAGGGGTGCGATCTACGAGCAGTACTTC. Residues: CASSLRGAIYEQYF.

This chain connects TRBV7-2 to TRBJ2-5; 7 bases align to TRBD2. Germline V gene lookup returns CDR1 SGHTA and CDR2 FQGNSA. The CDR3 sequence is 16 residues long. V lost 5 bases and J lost 1; bases outside the gene matches: 10. CDR3 in DNA: TGTGCCAGCAGCCAAAATTCAGCGGGATCCCAAGAGACCCAGTACTTC. Protein: CASSQNSAGSQETQYF.

The chain recombines TRBV6-1 with TRBJ1-1; TRBD1 matches 12 bases. The J segment lost 11 bases and the V segment lost 5 bases, leaving 12 bases of the junction unmatched. Germline CDR1 MNHNS, CDR2 SASEGT. The CDR3 is 15 residues long. CDR3: CASSSTGTGGTRAFF. CDR3 sequence (DNA): TGTGCCAGCAGTTCAACCGGGACAGGGGGCACTAGGGCTTTCTTT.

This CDR3 is CASSARGGQLTDTQYF. The DNA of the CDR3 is TGTGCCAGCAGCGCGCGAGGGGGTCAACTCACAGATACGCAGTATTTT. V is TRBV9 and J is TRBJ2-3, with a possible D match to TRBD1 (6 bases). CDR3 size: 16 residues. Germline lookup yields CDR1 SGDLS and CDR2 YYNGEE. Trimming shortened V by 3 bases and J by 2 bases, and 16 bases separated the two germline ends.

This clone was seen once. The V and J genes are TRBV9 and TRBJ2-3; D remains ambiguous. The germline V and J ends were trimmed by 1 base and 7 bases, with 7 bases remaining between them. Germline V gene lookup returns CDR1 SGDLS and CDR2 YYNGEE. The CDR3 loop spans 12 amino acids. This chain's CDR3 is CASSVRGNTQYF. For the CDR3, the DNA is TGTGCCAGCAGCGTACGAGGAAATACGCAGTATTTT.

The CDR3 bases are TGTGCCGCGAGACAGGTTATACCCCGGGTGAACACTGAAGCTTTCTTT. Its translation is CAARQVIPRVNTEAFF. The rearrangement joins TRBV15 to TRBJ1-1, with TRBD1 as a possible D gene (6 bases). CDR1 LNHNV and CDR2 YYDKDF come from the germline V gene (reference sequence). CDR3 size: 16 residues. Between the trimmed V and J ends, which lost 11 bases and 0 bases, there was a span of 22 bases.

The V gene is TRBV5-1, the J gene TRBJ2-3; TRBD2 agrees at 11 bases. There are 16 residues in the CDR3. Germline V gene lookup returns CDR1 SGHRS and CDR2 YFSETQ. V shed 6 bases, J shed 4 bases, and the junction held 10 bases outside the gene matches. The CDR3 DNA follows: TGCGCCAGCACCCCCGGTAGCGGGGGGGCGTCAGATACGCAGTATTTT. This translates into CASTPGSGGASDTQYF.

The chain uses TRBV30 and TRBJ2-3; weak D call: TRBD2 (5 bases). Trimming took 3 bases from V and 3 from J, leaving 7 bases between them. The germline CDR1 and CDR2 sequences are GTSNPN and SVGIG (reference sequence). CDR3 length: 12 residues. The CDR3, as DNA: TGTGCCTGGAGACTAGATACAGATACGCAGTATTTT. Translating it yields CAWRLDTDTQYF.

This clone was seen once. The chain has TRBV5-4 and TRBJ2-1; perhaps TRBD1 as D (6 bases). The germline V gene has CDR1 SGHNT and CDR2 YYREEE (reference sequence). With 2 bases removed from V and 2 bases from J, the gap between germline ends came to 8 bases. This CDR3 is built from 14 residues. The CDR3, as DNA: TGTGCCAGCAGCTTTAAGGGGGCCTACAATGAGCAGTTCTTC. Its translation is CASSFKGAYNEQFF.

The V and J genes are TRBV19 and TRBJ1-4; D is ambiguous. With 5 bases removed from V and 6 bases from J, the gap between germline ends came to 13 bases. The CDR3 is 14 amino acids. The V gene's germline CDR1 is LNHDA and CDR2 SQIVND (reference sequence). DNA for the CDR3: TGTGCCAGTAGTTCGTGGGAGACGGATGAAAAACTGTTTTTT. The encoded protein is CASSSWETDEKLFF.

This chain connects TRBV6-1 to TRBJ1-1; TRBD1 might be the D (5 bases). Germline V CDR1 and CDR2: MNHNS, SASEGT. V was pared by 8 bases and J by 5 bases, with 18 bases between. This CDR3 is built from 14 residues. This chain's CDR3 is CASPREGPGTEAFF. The DNA of the CDR3 is TGTGCCAGCCCCAGGGAGGGACCGGGGACTGAAGCTTTCTTT.

This clone came up a few times. A junction boundary mismatches the germline segment, possibly from a read error. This chain links TRBV7-9 with TRBJ1-1; TRBD1 might be the D (5 bases). Germline values: CDR1 SEHNR, CDR2 FQNEAQ (reference sequence). The CDR3 is 12 amino acids. The CDR3: CSSSLTTVGAFF. DNA of the CDR3: TGTTCCAGCAGCTTAACGACAGTCGGAGCTTTCTTT. Full variable domain (rest looked up from reference TRBV7-9 and TRBJ1-1): DTGVSQNPRHKITKRGQNVTFRCDPISEHNRLYWYRQTLGQGPEFLTYFQNEAQLEKSRLLSDRFSAERPKGSFSTLEIQRTEQGDSAMYLCSSSLTTVGAFFGQGTRLTVV.

This clone was seen more than once but under ten times. CDR3 nucleotides: TGTGCCAGCAGCTTGGGTTCGGCCTCGCAGGCGCAGTATTTT. This encodes CASSLGSASQAQYF. V gene TRBV5-6 combines with J gene TRBJ2-3; no clear D gene. This CDR3 region has 14 residues. V gave up 0 bases and J gave up 10 bases, with 15 bases separating them. CDR1 is SGHDT and CDR2 is YYEEEE in the germline V gene.

The V gene is TRBV7-9, the J gene TRBJ2-3, with TRBD2 matching over 11 bases. CDR1 SEHNR and CDR2 FQNEAQ come from the germline V gene (reference sequence). V was clipped by 8 bases and J by 4 bases; unmatched bases: 8. There are 15 residues in the CDR3. CDR3 DNA: TGTGCCAGCGGAGTTAGCGGGGGGGCCCCAGATACGCAGTATTTT. Protein: CASGVSGGAPDTQYF.

This clone showed up just once. The chain uses TRBV11-2 and TRBJ2-7; tentatively, D is TRBD1 (6 bases). CDR3 length: 13 amino acids. The ends were cut back, 2 bases at V and 2 bases at J, with 7 bases in the middle. Germline-derived CDR1 and CDR2 are SGHAT and FQNNGV. CDR3 DNA sequence: TGTGCCAGCAGCTTACCAGGGGCCTACGAGCAGTACTTC. Amino acid sequence: CASSLPGAYEQYF.

This clone was counted between two and nine times. One end of the junction is discordant with germline, which a read error may explain. The chain couples TRBV7-9 to TRBJ1-1; tentative D call: TRBD1 (6 bases). The CDR3 spans 15 residues. Germline CDR1 is SEHNR and CDR2 is FQNEAQ (reference sequence). The CDR3 region is CSSSLGTGLNTEAFF. The CDR3 coding sequence is TGTTCCAGCAGCTTAGGCACAGGGTTGAACACTGAAGCTTTCTTT.

The chain carries TRBV9 and TRBJ2-7; weak D call: TRBD2 (6 bases). V lost 4 bases to trimming and J lost 4 bases, with 18 bases between them. The V gene's germline CDR1 is SGDLS and CDR2 YYNGEE. The CDR3 spans 15 residues. The CDR3 DNA is TGTGCCAGCAGCCCGGGGGACGGCTGGGCGTACGAGCAGTACTTC. Translation: CASSPGDGWAYEQYF.

This clone appeared a single time. Other DNA sequences within the sample encode an identical CDR3. The chain has TRBV18 and TRBJ2-1, with D tentatively TRBD2 (6 bases). The CDR3 has 17 amino acids. V was cut by 6 bases and J by 7 bases, with 25 bases left in between. From germline, CDR1 is KGHSH and CDR2 LQKENI. CDR3 region: CASSPLGAGIGLNEQFF. CDR3 in DNA: TGTGCCAGCTCGCCCCTTGGGGCGGGGATCGGATTGAATGAGCAGTTCTTC.

The chain uses TRBV5-1 and TRBJ2-7, with 7 positions matching TRBD1. The CDR3 covers 12 residues. J lost 3 bases, V lost 7 bases, and 4 bases had no gene match. In germline, CDR1 is SGHRS, CDR2 YFSETQ. CDR3 DNA sequence: TGCGCCAGCCGACAGGGTTACTACGAGCAGTACTTC. It encodes CASRQGYYEQYF.

This clone was observed a few times. The J gene is TRBJ2-1, the V gene TRBV29-1, with D tentatively TRBD1 (7 bases). The germline V and J ends were trimmed by 7 bases and 11 bases, with 18 bases remaining between them. This CDR3 has 12 amino acids. The germline V gene encodes CDR1 SQVTM and CDR2 ANQGSEA. CDR3 sequence reads: CSAPLQGGQQFF. CDR3 in DNA: TGCAGCGCCCCCCTGCAGGGGGGTCAGCAGTTCTTC.

This chain uses TRBV18 with TRBJ1-1; 7 positions match TRBD1. This CDR3 is 15 amino acids long. CDR1 and CDR2 from the germline V gene are KGHSH and LQKENI. V shed 1 base and J 2 bases; nucleotides not matched to a gene: 4. The CDR3 sequence is CASSPLGDRNTEAFF. The CDR3 DNA is TGTGCCAGCTCACCACTCGGGGACAGAAACACTGAAGCTTTCTTT.

The V gene is TRBV6-1, the J gene TRBJ1-4; possibly TRBD1 for D (5 bases). The CDR3 is made up of 13 amino acids. Germline CDR1 MNHNS, CDR2 SASEGT. Trimming cost V 7 bases and J 4 bases, with 10 bases left between them. The CDR3 here is CASIGENNEKLFF. CDR3 nucleotide sequence: TGTGCCAGCATAGGGGAAAATAATGAAAAACTGTTTTTT.

This clone was seen only a few times. V is TRBV7-2 and J is TRBJ2-2; TRBD2 matches 7 bases. Trimming at V came to 5 bases and at J to 3 bases, leaving 6 bases not matched to a gene. Germline V lookup: CDR1 SGHTA, CDR2 FQGNSA. The CDR3 extends over 15 amino acids. The CDR3 spells CASSLRGVHTGELFF. DNA for the CDR3: TGTGCCAGCAGCCTCCGGGGGGTTCACACCGGGGAGCTGTTTTTT.

The chain recombines TRBV7-2 with TRBJ1-2; 7 bases are a match to TRBD1. Germline CDR1 and CDR2: SGHTA and FQGNSA. The V gene end was trimmed by 5 bases and the J gene end by 6 bases; junction bases not matched to a gene: 15. CDR3 size: 16 residues. CDR3 residues: CASSLRQGVPENGYTF. CDR3 coding DNA: TGTGCCAGCAGCCTCAGACAGGGTGTTCCCGAAAATGGCTACACCTTC.

The chain employs TRBV19 and TRBJ2-1; 10 bases match TRBD2. V lost 4 bases, J lost 10 bases, and 7 bases stayed unmatched. The CDR3 length is 14 residues. Germline CDR1 LNHDA, CDR2 SQIVND (reference sequence). Written as DNA, the CDR3 is TGTGCCAGTAGTAATAGCGGGGGGTCGAGGGAGCAGTTCTTC. This codes for CASSNSGGSREQFF.